This TCR beta chain was found in a study of OX40 agonist ivuxolimab in advanced cancers. On the study more broadly: Prior anti-PD-1, anti-PD-L1 or anti-CTLA-4 therapy did not bar entry, and approximately 40% had some. Study-wide points: Expanded clones belonging to CD8+ T cells outnumbered, on average, those of CD4+. Doses of 0.1 to 3.0 mg/kg were accompanied by clonal expansion of CD4+ and CD8+ blood T cells by week 6.

The protocol was immunoSEQ multiplex PCR, while the TCRdb copy is restricted to in-frame clones and leaves out a portion. Of roughly 39,000 clones detected, 90% appear once; the ten largest clones hold approximately 6%. About this clone itself: Its antigen is not known. Other DNA sequences from this sample encode an identical CDR3 as well.

Trimming left V 1 base short and J 9 bases short, with 22 bases between. The CDR3 loop spans 16 amino acids. Germline V gene lookup returns CDR1 SEHNR and CDR2 FQNEAQ (reference sequence). The source is an adult with an advanced solid tumor such as melanoma, head and neck, liver or kidney cancer. Material: CD4+ or CD8+ T cells sorted from blood, obtained in a trial of the OX40 agonist ivuxolimab. The chain links TRBV7-9 to TRBJ2-7, with D perhaps TRBD1 or TRBD2 (7 bases each). In DNA form, the CDR3 reads TGTGCCAGCAGCTTAGTGAGCGGGACAGTCCCCGCGCGGCAGTACTTC. Translation: CASSLVSGTVPARQYF.